A single sample gave rise to the 14 T cell receptor beta chains below, sequenced in a study of T cell responses to AZD1222 COVID-19 vaccine. The assay was immunoSEQ multiplex PCR, and TCRdb's table has in-frame clones only and misses some. This sample has 75,000 to 95,000 clones, with around 93% found just once. Sequenced here: peripheral blood, sampled 28 days after the second AZD1222 dose. The receptor source for this set is an adult who received the AZD1222 COVID-19 vaccine.

This clone was picked up one time. V and J are TRBV3-1 (or the pseudogene TRBV3-2) and TRBJ2-5; no clear D. Trimming pared 1 base from V and 5 bases from J, leaving 14 bases between. The CDR3 contains 15 residues. CDR1 and CDR2 (germline): LGHDT, YNNKEL (reference sequence). Here the CDR3 DNA reads TGTGCCAGCAGCCAAGTGACGGCTGGCGCGGAGACCCAGTACTTC. Its translation: CASSQVTAGAETQYF.

The chain joins TRBV7-3 to TRBJ2-1; D remains unclear. CDR3 length: 15 residues. Germline V gene data show CDR1 as SGHTA and CDR2 as FQGTGA. Trimming left V 2 bases short and J 0 bases short, with 8 bases between. Written as DNA, the CDR3 is TGTGCCAGCAGCTTATCTGGAGTCTCCTACAATGAGCAGTTCTTC. It encodes CASSLSGVSYNEQFF.

This chain connects TRBV6-5 to TRBJ2-7, with 8 bases that match TRBD1. CDR3 length equals 13 residues. The ends lost 6 bases at V and 4 bases at J; junction bases unmatched: 5. Germline assignment: CDR1 MNHEY and CDR2 SVGAGI. This CDR3 is CASRPGQAYEQYF. The CDR3 DNA is TGTGCCAGCAGACCGGGACAGGCATACGAGCAGTACTTC.

The chain is built from TRBV3-1 (or the pseudogene TRBV3-2) and TRBJ2-3; D tentatively fits TRBD1 or TRBD2 (5 bases each). There are 15 residues in the CDR3. CDR1 is LGHDT, CDR2 YNNKEL, per germline (reference sequence). The germline V and J ends were trimmed by 0 bases and 6 bases, with 13 bases remaining between them. The DNA for the CDR3 is TGTGCCAGCAGCCAAGATAGTGAGGGGTTCGATACGCAGTATTTT. Translated, it gives CASSQDSEGFDTQYF.

The J gene is TRBJ2-7, the V gene TRBV13; 7 bases agree with TRBD2. The CDR3 extends over 14 amino acids. J was trimmed by 2 bases and V by 3 bases; bases with no gene match: 4. From germline, CDR1 is PRHDT and CDR2 FYEKMQ (reference sequence). CDR3 nucleotide sequence: TGTGCCAGCAGCTTCCCGCGGGAGCCCTACGAGCAGTACTTC. Protein sequence: CASSFPREPYEQYF.

This chain uses TRBV6-1 with TRBJ2-3; 9 nucleotides agree with TRBD2. CDR1 MNHNS and CDR2 SASEGT come from the germline V gene. The CDR3 has 17 residues. The V and J ends lost 2 bases and 0 bases, in that order; junction bases with no gene match: 6. CDR3 loop: CASSETLAGPSTDTQYF. In DNA form, the CDR3 reads TGTGCCAGCAGTGAAACCCTAGCGGGACCTAGCACAGATACGCAGTATTTT.

The chain uses TRBV10-3 and TRBJ2-5, with TRBD1 matching 7 bases. The CDR3 is made up of 15 amino acids. The germline gives CDR1 ENHRY, CDR2 SYGVKD. Trimming cost V 1 base and J 7 bases; bases outside gene matches: 9. The CDR3 spells CAISEYRGPDRTQYF. DNA for the CDR3: TGTGCCATCAGTGAGTACAGGGGCCCGGATAGGACCCAGTACTTC.

The chain carries TRBV7-9 and TRBJ2-1, with TRBD2 as a possible D gene (6 bases). CDR1 is SEHNR, CDR2 FQNEAQ, per germline (reference sequence). V lost 6 bases and J lost 6, with 12 bases in between. This CDR3 has 13 residues. In DNA form, the CDR3 reads TGTGCCAGCAGGCTAGCGTTCGGCAATGAGCAGTTCTTC. Its translation is CASRLAFGNEQFF.

The rearrangement uses TRBV7-5 and TRBJ2-7; the D segment call TRBD1 is taken from the table without a DNA check. TRBV7-5 is tagged as a pseudogene. There are 13 residues in the CDR3. CDR3 protein: CVRSLGQVLRQYF. CDR3 nucleotide sequence: TGTGTCAGAAGCTTAGGACAGGTTTTGAGGCAGTACTTC.

The V call is TRBV5-5, the J call TRBJ1-2; TRBD1 is a possible D gene (6 bases). There are 14 residues in the CDR3. Trimming took off 0 bases at V and 6 bases at J, with 12 bases between the two ends. Germline CDR1 SGHKS, CDR2 YYEKEE (reference sequence). Here the CDR3 DNA reads TGTGCCAGCAGCTTGGAATCGGGGGCAAATGGCTACACCTTC. Protein sequence: CASSLESGANGYTF.

This clone came up once. V and J are TRBV2 and TRBJ2-7; 7 bases agree with TRBD1. There are 14 residues in the CDR3. The trim removed 8 bases at V and 2 bases at J, leaving 9 bases unmatched. Germline-derived CDR1 and CDR2 are SNHLY and FYNNEI. The CDR3 reads CASVPGTVTYEQYF. CDR3 coding DNA: TGTGCCAGCGTTCCCGGGACAGTCACCTACGAGCAGTACTTC.

The J gene is TRBJ1-2, the V gene TRBV27; D gene unclear. Germline CDR1 and CDR2: MNHEY and SMNVEV (reference sequence). V dropped 0 bases and J dropped 0 bases, with 8 bases sitting between them. This CDR3 spans 15 amino acids. The CDR3 DNA follows: TGTGCCAGCAGTTTATCTACAGAACCTAACTATGGCTACACCTTC. The encoded protein is CASSLSTEPNYGYTF.

This clone was counted a single time. The CDR3 spells CASSDGYSYEQYF. CDR3 DNA: TGTGCCAGCAGTGACGGCTATTCCTACGAGCAGTACTTC. This chain links TRBV2 with TRBJ2-7, with D unresolved. The germline V gene has CDR1 SNHLY and CDR2 FYNNEI. V shed 3 bases and J shed 1 base, with 7 bases lying between them. The CDR3 contains 13 residues. Based on the CDR3 plus reference TRBV2 and TRBJ2-7, the full variable domain is EPEVTQTPSHQVTQMGQEVILRCVPISNHLYFYWYRQILGQKVEFLVSFYNNEISEKSEIFDDQFSVERPDGSNFTLKIRSTKLEDSAMYFCASSDGYSYEQYFGPGTRLTVT.

The rearrangement joins TRBV3-1 (or the pseudogene TRBV3-2) to TRBJ2-4; perhaps TRBD2 as D (6 bases). The germline V and J ends were trimmed by 4 bases and 4 bases, with 20 bases remaining between them. The CDR3 sequence is 17 residues long. CDR1 and CDR2 (germline): LGHDT, YNNKEL (reference sequence). CDR3 amino acids: CASSRLALGSIKNIQYF. CDR3 DNA sequence: TGTGCCAGCAGCCGTCTAGCGTTAGGCAGCATAAAAAACATTCAGTACTTC.